The 23 T cell receptor beta chains below were found in one sample sequenced in a study of blood T cell repertoires in COVID-19 (dated by TCRdb to the early 2020s). Library creation used the immunoSEQ multiplex PCR assay. TCRdb stores this immuneACCESS table with in-frame sequences only. Part of the clones is absent; in the studies checked, under half of the shortfall reflects unresolved V genes, and no reason is known for the rest. The sample records about 210,000 clones, approximately 80% of which are singletons. The ten largest make up around 13% of the sample. The sample taken for sequencing was peripheral blood. Every receptor here comes from a human donor in a cohort sampled during active COVID-19.

The chain is built from TRBV11-3 and TRBJ2-7; TRBD2 agrees at 13 bases. CDR1 is SGHNT and CDR2 is YENEEA in the germline V gene. The ends lost 5 bases at V and 4 bases at J; junction bases unmatched: 8. The CDR3 length is 16 residues. CDR3 region: CASSPGTSGGAYEQYF. CDR3 sequence (DNA): TGTGCCAGCAGCCCAGGCACTAGCGGGGGGGCATACGAGCAGTACTTC.

The chain has TRBV5-1 and TRBJ2-7; 9 bases agree with TRBD2. V lost 5 bases, J lost 1 base, and 10 bases stayed unmatched. Per germline, CDR1 SGHRS and CDR2 YFSETQ. This CDR3 region has 16 residues. This chain's CDR3 is CASRIDETSGSYEQYF. In DNA, the CDR3 is TGCGCCAGCAGAATCGACGAAACTAGCGGGTCCTACGAGCAGTACTTC. The full variable domain, in which reference TRBV5-1 and TRBJ2-7 provide the parts outside the CDR3, is KAGVTQTPRYLIKTRGQQVTLSCSPISGHRSVSWYQQTPGQGLQFLFEYFSETQRNKGNFPGRFSGRQFSNSRSEMNVSTLELGDSALYLCASRIDETSGSYEQYFGPGTRLTVT.

The chain uses TRBV6-5 and TRBJ2-2, with D maybe TRBD2 (7 bases). In germline, CDR1 is MNHEY, CDR2 SVGAGI. Trimming took 7 bases from V and 6 from J, leaving 15 bases between them. CDR3 length: 14 residues. The CDR3 region is CASKTQGRAGELFF. CDR3 DNA sequence: TGTGCCAGCAAGACCCAGGGGAGGGCCGGGGAGCTGTTTTTT.

The chain employs TRBV5-1 and TRBJ2-6; TRBD1 might be the D (6 bases). Germline values: CDR1 SGHRS, CDR2 YFSETQ. V was trimmed by 5 bases and J by 1 base, leaving 10 bases between them. The CDR3 has 15 residues. In DNA form, the CDR3 reads TGCGCCAGCAGGTCACAGGGTTCTGGGGCCAACGTCCTGACTTTC. Translating it yields CASRSQGSGANVLTF.

This clone was picked up a small number of times. This chain connects TRBV5-6 to TRBJ2-3, with 9 bases identical to TRBD2. With 6 bases clipped from V and 4 bases from J, the junction kept 9 bases outside the gene matches. Looked up from germline, CDR1 is SGHDT and CDR2 is YYEEEE. CDR3 length: 15 residues. CDR3 DNA sequence: TGTGCCAGCACCTGGGGCGGGGGGGCATCAGATACGCAGTATTTT. As protein: CASTWGGGASDTQYF.

The chain has TRBV18 and TRBJ2-5; 14 nucleotides line up with TRBD2. This CDR3 region has 17 residues. CDR1 and CDR2 from the germline V gene are KGHSH and LQKENI. Losses at the gene ends were 3 bases for V and 4 bases for J; bases not matched to a gene: 7. For the CDR3, the DNA is TGTGCCAGCTCACCTGGACTAGCGGGAGGTGTGAGAGAGACCCAGTACTTC. Encoded protein: CASSPGLAGGVRETQYF.

The V gene is TRBV7-6, the J gene TRBJ2-6; D might be TRBD1 (5 bases). The CDR3 is 15 amino acids. V was trimmed by 5 bases and J by 0 bases, leaving 8 bases between them. CDR1 and CDR2 (germline): SGHVS, FNYEAQ. The CDR3 DNA reads TGTGCCAGCAGCCGGACACACTCTGGGGCCAACGTCCTGACTTTC. It yields the protein CASSRTHSGANVLTF.

The J gene is TRBJ2-7, the V gene TRBV7-3, with 9 bases matching TRBD1. Germline CDR1 is SGHTA and CDR2 is FQGTGA. Trimming cost V 6 bases and J 6 bases; bases outside gene matches: 9. The CDR3 spans 14 residues. For the CDR3, the DNA is TGTGCCAGCAGACCGGGACAGGGCTTTGGCGAGCAGTACTTC. Protein product: CASRPGQGFGEQYF.

DNA of the CDR3: TGTGCCAGCAGCTTTTGGTCGAGCGCTGAAGCTTTCTTT. Amino acid sequence: CASSFWSSAEAFF. This chain uses TRBV11-1 with TRBJ1-1; D not resolved. Between the trimmed V and J ends, which lost 3 bases and 6 bases, there was a span of 11 bases. Germline V gives CDR1 SGHAT, CDR2 FQDESV (reference sequence). The CDR3 has 13 residues.

The chain links TRBV7-2 to TRBJ1-5; D is possibly TRBD1 (5 bases). CDR1 is SGHTA, CDR2 FQGNSA, per germline. The CDR3 loop spans 15 amino acids. V was shortened by 0 bases and J by 7 bases, with 13 bases between the two germline ends. The CDR3 sequence: CASSLARGTGQPQHF. CDR3 sequence (DNA): TGTGCCAGCAGCTTAGCGCGGGGGACTGGACAGCCCCAGCATTTT.

The J gene is TRBJ2-7, the V gene TRBV27; 10 bases are shared with TRBD2. J gave up 3 bases and V 5 bases, and 4 bases lay outside the gene matches. The CDR3 is made up of 14 amino acids. Germline loops: CDR1 MNHEY, CDR2 SMNVEV (reference sequence). The CDR3 sequence is CASSLSGRLYEQYF. CDR3 sequence (DNA): TGTGCCAGCAGTCTTAGCGGGAGGCTCTACGAGCAGTACTTC.

The chain uses TRBV15 and TRBJ2-2; D perhaps matches TRBD2 (6 bases). V was shortened by 1 base and J by 6 bases, with 18 bases between the two germline ends. The CDR3 length is 17 residues. Germline CDR1 and CDR2: LNHNV and YYDKDF (reference sequence). CDR3 in amino acids: CATSRARGGTVSGELFF. In DNA form, the CDR3 reads TGTGCCACCAGCAGAGCGAGAGGCGGGACGGTGTCCGGGGAGCTGTTTTTT.

The rearrangement joins TRBV28 to TRBJ2-1, with D perhaps matching TRBD1 (5 bases). The CDR3 runs 16 residues. V was clipped by 5 bases and J by 0 bases, with 14 bases between them. Germline CDR1 MDHEN, CDR2 SYDVKM. CDR3 in amino acids: CASSPAGQSSYNEQFF. CDR3 in DNA: TGTGCCAGCAGTCCCGCAGGGCAGAGCTCCTACAATGAGCAGTTCTTC.

The V gene is TRBV6-4, the J gene TRBJ2-7, with D maybe TRBD1 (6 bases). The V gene's germline CDR1 is MRHNA and CDR2 SNTAGT. The CDR3 is made up of 15 amino acids. V lost 2 bases and J 4 bases, leaving 15 bases between the germline ends. In DNA, the CDR3 is TGTGCCAGCAGTGACCCCGGGACACCCTGTTACGAGCAGTACTTC. Translation gives CASSDPGTPCYEQYF.

The J gene is TRBJ2-1, the V gene TRBV28, with 7 bases identical to TRBD2. CDR1 MDHEN and CDR2 SYDVKM come from the germline V gene. The CDR3 has 13 residues. J was trimmed by 7 bases and V by 7 bases; bases with no gene match: 7. This CDR3 is CASTLAGLNEQFF. The CDR3 DNA is TGTGCCAGCACCTTAGCGGGCCTGAATGAGCAGTTCTTC.

The chain joins TRBV14 to TRBJ2-7; TRBD1 aligns across 9 bases. CDR1 and CDR2 (germline): SGHDN, FVKESK. V shed 1 base, J shed 2 bases, and the junction held 6 bases outside the gene matches. The CDR3 loop spans 16 amino acids. CDR3 protein: CASSQAAGQGPYEQYF. CDR3 nucleotides: TGTGCCAGCAGCCAAGCCGCAGGACAGGGGCCCTACGAGCAGTACTTC.

This clone came up once. The rearrangement uses TRBV5-1 and TRBJ2-3; TRBD2 matches at 11 bases. Germline V gene data show CDR1 as SGHRS and CDR2 as YFSETQ. The CDR3 runs 17 residues. J lost 0 bases, V lost 0 bases, and 3 bases had no gene match. CDR3 in amino acids: CASSLGLAGPSTDTQYF. CDR3 in DNA: TGCGCCAGCAGCTTGGGACTAGCGGGACCGAGCACAGATACGCAGTATTTT. Drawing the rest from reference TRBV5-1 and TRBJ2-3, the complete variable domain is KAGVTQTPRYLIKTRGQQVTLSCSPISGHRSVSWYQQTPGQGLQFLFEYFSETQRNKGNFPGRFSGRQFSNSRSEMNVSTLELGDSALYLCASSLGLAGPSTDTQYFGPGTRLTVL.

This clone was seen just once. This chain connects TRBV15 to TRBJ2-7; D possibly corresponds to TRBD1 (6 bases). Germline V gene lookup returns CDR1 LNHNV and CDR2 YYDKDF (reference sequence). The CDR3 spans 15 residues. V was pared by 3 bases and J by 0 bases, with 12 bases between. The CDR3 coding sequence is TGTGCCACCAGCAGTGTCAGGGGAACCTCCTACGAGCAGTACTTC. Protein: CATSSVRGTSYEQYF. Full variable domain (missing parts from reference TRBV15 and TRBJ2-7): DAMVIQNPRYQVTQFGKPVTLSCSQTLNHNVMYWYQQKSSQAPKLLFHYYDKDFNNEADTPDNFQSRRPNTSFCFLDIRSPGLGDTAMYLCATSSVRGTSYEQYFGPGTRLTVT.

The rearrangement uses TRBV19 and TRBJ1-2, with D possibly being TRBD1 (6 bases). The germline V gene has CDR1 LNHDA and CDR2 SQIVND (reference sequence). CDR3 length: 15 residues. V was clipped by 4 bases and J by 6 bases, with 18 bases between them. The DNA of the CDR3 is TGTGCCAGTAGTACCTTCCGGGACACCCGGGATGGCTACACCTTC. Its protein is CASSTFRDTRDGYTF.

The gene calls are TRBV3-1 (or the pseudogene TRBV3-2) and TRBJ2-7, with D possibly TRBD1 on 5 matching bases. CDR1 is LGHDT, CDR2 YNNKEL, per germline (reference sequence). Trimming left V 4 bases short and J 2 bases short, with 18 bases between. This CDR3 comprises 16 residues. CDR3 sequence (DNA): TGTGCCAGCAGCCCCTTAGGGGCCAAAGGAACCTACGAGCAGTACTTC. This translates into CASSPLGAKGTYEQYF.

The chain employs TRBV12-5 and TRBJ1-2; TRBD1 might be the D (5 bases). The V end lost 1 base, the J end lost 8 bases, and 11 bases lay between the germline ends. The CDR3 has 13 amino acids. The germline CDR1 and CDR2 sequences are LGHNT and FRNRAP. The CDR3 sequence: CASGLDRLGGYTF. The CDR3 bases are TGTGCTAGTGGTTTGGACAGGTTAGGGGGCTACACCTTC.

The sample holds one count of this clone. The V call is TRBV7-3, the J call TRBJ1-3; no firm D call. This CDR3 has 16 amino acids. Germline loops: CDR1 SGHTA, CDR2 FQGTGA. V lost 2 bases and J lost 0, with 11 bases in between. The CDR3 here is CASSLGAPNSGNTIYF. The CDR3, as DNA: TGTGCCAGCAGCTTAGGAGCGCCGAACTCTGGAAACACCATATATTTT.

The chain employs TRBV3-1 (or the pseudogene TRBV3-2) and TRBJ2-4, with D unresolved. The CDR3 contains 16 residues. The ends were cut back, 1 base at V and 3 bases at J, with 13 bases in the middle. The germline gives CDR1 LGHDT, CDR2 YNNKEL (reference sequence). CDR3 bases: TGTGCCAGCAGCCAAGTCGGCCAGAACTACAAAAACATTCAGTACTTC. The encoded protein is CASSQVGQNYKNIQYF.